These T cell receptor beta chains were read from a single sample in a study of blood T cell repertoires in COVID-19. Generated by immunoSEQ multiplex PCR, the TCRdb table keeps only in-frame clones and is missing some. Among a few hundred thousand clones listed, about four fifths were seen once. Sequences were obtained from peripheral blood. The receptors derive from a woman younger than 35 with acute or convalescent COVID-19. CDR3s include the opening cysteine and the closing phenylalanine or tryptophan. The order of the fields is V gene, clone size, J gene, CDR3 length, D gene, CDR3 protein, CDR3 DNA. D genes are given only for firm matches. Clone size is not always given. Where it is, it says once, few, many or a class for expanded clones.

v_gene: TRBV5-6; abundance: once; j_gene: TRBJ1-1; len: 15; d_gene: TRBD1; CDR3aa: CASSWQTGGGTEAFF; CDR3nt: TGTGCCAGCAGCTGGCAGACAGGGGGTGGAACTGAAGCTTTCTTT
v_gene: TRBV28; abundance: few; j_gene: TRBJ2-3; len: 14; d_gene: NA; CDR3aa: CASSARGGTDTQYF; CDR3nt: TGTGCCAGCAGTGCCCGGGGAGGCACAGATACGCAGTATTTT
v_gene: TRBV6-6; abundance: NA; j_gene: TRBJ2-7; len: 16; d_gene: NA; CDR3aa: CASSLQQAGRSYEQYF; CDR3nt: TGTGCCAGCAGCTTACAGCAGGCAGGGCGTTCCTACGAGCAGTACTTC
v_gene: TRBV4-3; abundance: NA; j_gene: TRBJ1-1; len: 16; d_gene: TRBD1; CDR3aa: CASSPWDRGVNTEAFF; CDR3nt: TGCGCCAGCAGCCCATGGGACAGAGGGGTGAACACTGAAGCTTTCTTT
v_gene: TRBV27; abundance: NA; j_gene: TRBJ2-6; len: 15; d_gene: NA; CDR3aa: CASSLYNSGANVLTF; CDR3nt: TGTGCCAGCAGTTTATACAACTCTGGGGCCAACGTCCTGACTTTC
v_gene: TRBV6-2/TRBV6-3; abundance: few; j_gene: TRBJ1-5; len: 15; d_gene: NA; CDR3aa: CASRYGGTSNQPQHF; CDR3nt: TGTGCCAGCAGGTACGGAGGGACCAGCAATCAGCCCCAGCATTTT
v_gene: TRBV27; abundance: NA; j_gene: TRBJ2-1; len: 17; d_gene: NA; CDR3aa: CASSLLGGIPQYNEQFF; CDR3nt: TGTGCCAGCAGTTTACTTGGGGGCATACCCCAATACAATGAGCAGTTCTTC
v_gene: TRBV27; abundance: NA; j_gene: TRBJ2-7; len: 14; d_gene: NA; CDR3aa: CASSFQGLDYEQYF; CDR3nt: TGTGCCAGCAGTTTCCAGGGGCTTGACTACGAGCAGTACTTC
v_gene: TRBV13; abundance: NA; j_gene: TRBJ2-1; len: 16; d_gene: TRBD2; CDR3aa: CASSLRTSGGTNEQFF; CDR3nt: TGTGCCAGCAGCCTACGGACTAGCGGGGGTACTAATGAGCAGTTCTTC
v_gene: TRBV19; abundance: NA; j_gene: TRBJ1-4; len: 15; d_gene: TRBD1; CDR3aa: CASSIRTGRTEKLFF; CDR3nt: TGTGCCAGTAGTATCCGGACAGGGAGAACTGAAAAACTGTTTTTT
v_gene: TRBV3-1/TRBV3-2; abundance: once; j_gene: TRBJ1-2; len: 14; d_gene: NA; CDR3aa: CASSQEVGDYGYTF; CDR3nt: TGTGCCAGCAGCCAAGAAGTAGGGGACTATGGCTACACCTTC
v_gene: TRBV10-2; abundance: NA; j_gene: TRBJ2-3; len: 14; d_gene: TRBD1; CDR3aa: CASSTGGLTDTQYF; CDR3nt: TGCGCCAGCTCTACAGGGGGCCTGACAGATACGCAGTATTTT
v_gene: TRBV6-6; abundance: NA; j_gene: TRBJ1-5; len: 15; d_gene: NA; CDR3aa: CASSRGTSWEQPQHF; CDR3nt: TGTGCCAGCAGTAGGGGGACCTCCTGGGAGCAGCCCCAGCATTTT
v_gene: TRBV10-1; abundance: few; j_gene: TRBJ1-1; len: 15; d_gene: TRBD1; CDR3aa: CASSGGQYPNTEAFF; CDR3nt: TGCGCCAGCAGCGGGGGACAGTACCCGAACACTGAAGCTTTCTTT
v_gene: TRBV18; abundance: NA; j_gene: TRBJ2-1; len: 15; d_gene: TRBD2; CDR3aa: CASSPLTSGDNEQFF; CDR3nt: TGTGCCAGCTCACCCCTGACTAGCGGAGACAATGAGCAGTTCTTC
v_gene: TRBV28; abundance: NA; j_gene: TRBJ1-1; len: 15; d_gene: NA; CDR3aa: CASSPGRGVNTEAFF; CDR3nt: TGTGCCAGCAGTCCCGGACGGGGTGTGAACACTGAAGCTTTCTTT
v_gene: TRBV29-1; abundance: NA; j_gene: TRBJ2-7; len: 13; d_gene: NA; CDR3aa: CSVEEGGGVEQYF; CDR3nt: TGCAGCGTTGAAGAAGGTGGCGGTGTCGAGCAGTACTTC
v_gene: TRBV30; abundance: NA; j_gene: TRBJ2-6; len: 17; d_gene: NA; CDR3aa: CAWMTGNFPSGANVLTF; CDR3nt: TGTGCCTGGATGACAGGCAACTTTCCCTCTGGGGCCAACGTCCTGACTTTC
v_gene: TRBV7-9; abundance: NA; j_gene: TRBJ2-7; len: 15; d_gene: TRBD2; CDR3aa: CASSFGLAATYEQYF; CDR3nt: TGTGCCAGCAGCTTTGGGCTAGCGGCTACCTACGAGCAGTACTTC
v_gene: TRBV11-2; abundance: few; j_gene: TRBJ2-2; len: 13; d_gene: NA; CDR3aa: CASSPQYTGELFF; CDR3nt: TGTGCCAGCAGCCCCCAATACACCGGGGAGCTGTTTTTT
v_gene: TRBV5-6; abundance: NA; j_gene: TRBJ1-3; len: 14; d_gene: NA; CDR3aa: CASSPGGSGNTIYF; CDR3nt: TGTGCCAGCAGCCCGGGGGGGTCTGGAAACACCATATATTTT
v_gene: TRBV6-2/TRBV6-3; abundance: NA; j_gene: TRBJ2-6; len: 15; d_gene: TRBD2; CDR3aa: CASTPAGSGANVLTF; CDR3nt: TGTGCCAGCACCCCAGCGGGGTCTGGGGCCAACGTCCTGACTTTC
v_gene: TRBV19; abundance: NA; j_gene: TRBJ1-5; len: 17; d_gene: NA; CDR3aa: CASSILVRGGTNQPQHF; CDR3nt: TGTGCCAGTAGTATCTTGGTGAGGGGGGGTACGAATCAGCCCCAGCATTTT
v_gene: TRBV7-3; abundance: NA; j_gene: TRBJ2-3; len: 13; d_gene: NA; CDR3aa: CASSLISRDTQYF; CDR3nt: TGTGCCAGCAGCTTAATATCTCGGGATACGCAGTATTTT
v_gene: TRBV27; abundance: NA; j_gene: TRBJ1-2; len: 14; d_gene: TRBD1; CDR3aa: CASSLTGGGYGYTF; CDR3nt: TGTGCCAGCAGTCTGACAGGGGGTGGCTATGGCTACACCTTC
v_gene: TRBV6-6; abundance: NA; j_gene: TRBJ2-7; len: 15; d_gene: TRBD2; CDR3aa: CASSAQREGLDEQYF; CDR3nt: TGTGCCAGCAGTGCCCAGCGGGAGGGCCTTGACGAGCAGTACTTC
v_gene: TRBV7-6; abundance: NA; j_gene: TRBJ1-1; len: 15; d_gene: TRBD1; CDR3aa: CASSPRQGRGTEAFF; CDR3nt: TGTGCCAGCAGCCCCAGACAGGGAAGAGGCACTGAAGCTTTCTTT
v_gene: TRBV19; abundance: NA; j_gene: TRBJ2-1; len: 15; d_gene: TRBD1; CDR3aa: CASRDYRGTYNEQFF; CDR3nt: TGTGCCAGTCGCGATTACAGGGGAACTTACAATGAGCAGTTCTTC
v_gene: TRBV27; abundance: NA; j_gene: TRBJ2-1; len: 15; d_gene: NA; CDR3aa: CASSLSTDDYNEQFF; CDR3nt: TGTGCCAGCAGTTTGTCGACAGATGACTACAATGAGCAGTTCTTC
v_gene: TRBV6-5; abundance: NA; j_gene: TRBJ1-4; len: 15; d_gene: TRBD1; CDR3aa: CASRTITGAREKLFF; CDR3nt: TGTGCCAGCAGGACCATTACAGGGGCCCGTGAAAAACTGTTTTTT
v_gene: TRBV30; abundance: few; j_gene: TRBJ1-6; len: 18; d_gene: TRBD1; CDR3aa: CARGAYGTGVLFNSPLHF; CDR3nt: TGTGCCCGGGGGGCATACGGGACAGGGGTCTTATTTAATTCACCCCTCCACTTT
v_gene: TRBV19; abundance: NA; j_gene: TRBJ1-5; len: 15; d_gene: TRBD1; CDR3aa: CASSPRQGANQPQHF; CDR3nt: TGTGCCAGTAGTCCTCGACAGGGCGCCAATCAGCCCCAGCATTTT
v_gene: TRBV15; abundance: NA; j_gene: TRBJ2-1; len: 17; d_gene: TRBD2; CDR3aa: CATSDPTSGRAYNEQFF; CDR3nt: TGTGCCACCAGCGACCCAACTAGCGGGAGGGCCTACAATGAGCAGTTCTTC
v_gene: TRBV6-5; abundance: NA; j_gene: TRBJ1-1; len: 11; d_gene: NA; CDR3aa: CASRTNTEAFF; CDR3nt: TGTGCCAGCAGAACAAACACTGAAGCTTTCTTT
v_gene: TRBV6-5; abundance: NA; j_gene: TRBJ1-4; len: 12; d_gene: NA; CDR3aa: CASSQDRLRLFF; CDR3nt: TGTGCCAGCAGCCAGGACAGATTGAGGCTGTTTTTT
v_gene: TRBV19; abundance: NA; j_gene: TRBJ1-5; len: 15; d_gene: TRBD1; CDR3aa: CASSIQGTGGQPQHF; CDR3nt: TGTGCCAGTAGTATACAGGGGACAGGGGGTCAGCCCCAGCATTTT
v_gene: TRBV18; abundance: NA; j_gene: TRBJ1-2; len: 13; d_gene: NA; CDR3aa: CASSPRGSHGYTF; CDR3nt: TGTGCCAGCTCACCAAGGGGATCGCATGGCTACACCTTC
v_gene: TRBV2; abundance: NA; j_gene: TRBJ2-2; len: 13; d_gene: NA; CDR3aa: CASFLPNTGELFF; CDR3nt: TGTGCCAGCTTCCTTCCGAACACCGGGGAGCTGTTTTTT
v_gene: TRBV5-4; abundance: NA; j_gene: TRBJ2-1; len: 15; d_gene: NA; CDR3aa: CASSTRTIGLGEQFF; CDR3nt: TGTGCCAGCAGCACCCGGACTATAGGACTGGGGGAGCAGTTCTTC
v_gene: TRBV10-1; abundance: NA; j_gene: TRBJ2-3; len: 12; d_gene: NA; CDR3aa: CASSGAGDTQYF; CDR3nt: TGCGCCAGCAGTGGAGCGGGAGATACGCAGTATTTT
v_gene: TRBV5-4; abundance: NA; j_gene: TRBJ1-6; len: 14; d_gene: TRBD1; CDR3aa: CASSRDRADSPLHF; CDR3nt: TGTGCCAGCAGCCGGGACAGGGCGGATTCACCCCTCCACTTT
v_gene: TRBV10-2; abundance: few; j_gene: TRBJ2-7; len: 15; d_gene: TRBD2; CDR3aa: CASSGRGAGGNEQYF; CDR3nt: TGCGCCAGCAGTGGCCGGGGGGCGGGAGGCAACGAGCAGTACTTC
v_gene: TRBV4-3; abundance: NA; j_gene: TRBJ2-1; len: 19; d_gene: NA; CDR3aa: CASSQDIPSSGVGYNEQFF; CDR3nt: TGCGCCAGCAGCCAAGATATCCCCTCGTCGGGAGTAGGGTACAATGAGCAGTTCTTC
v_gene: TRBV6-6; abundance: NA; j_gene: TRBJ2-7; len: 15; d_gene: NA; CDR3aa: CASSYSPEGAHEQYF; CDR3nt: TGTGCCAGCAGTTACTCTCCTGAAGGGGCTCACGAGCAGTACTTC
v_gene: TRBV7-2; abundance: once; j_gene: TRBJ1-5; len: 17; d_gene: TRBD1; CDR3aa: CASSYRTGAYSNQPQHF; CDR3nt: TGTGCCAGCAGCTACCGGACAGGGGCATATAGCAATCAGCCCCAGCATTTT
v_gene: TRBV12-3/TRBV12-4; abundance: NA; j_gene: TRBJ1-6; len: 13; d_gene: NA; CDR3aa: CASTIDRFSPLHF; CDR3nt: TGTGCCAGCACTATAGACAGATTTTCACCCCTCCACTTT
v_gene: TRBV3-1/TRBV3-2; abundance: once; j_gene: TRBJ2-3; len: 16; d_gene: NA; CDR3aa: CASSQDLAGHTDTQYF; CDR3nt: TGTGCCAGCAGCCAAGATTTGGCGGGGCACACAGATACGCAGTATTTT
v_gene: TRBV2; abundance: NA; j_gene: TRBJ1-1; len: 16; d_gene: NA; CDR3aa: CASSEGVGLGNTEAFF; CDR3nt: TGTGCCAGCAGTGAAGGGGTCGGGTTGGGTAACACTGAAGCTTTCTTT
v_gene: TRBV27; abundance: NA; j_gene: TRBJ2-1; len: 16; d_gene: TRBD2; CDR3aa: CASSLASGSGRDEQFF; CDR3nt: TGTGCCAGCAGTTTAGCTAGCGGGAGCGGCAGGGATGAGCAGTTCTTC
v_gene: TRBV10-2; abundance: NA; j_gene: TRBJ1-6; len: 13; d_gene: NA; CDR3aa: CATGHPGNSPLHF; CDR3nt: TGCGCCACGGGACATCCTGGTAATTCACCCCTCCACTTT
v_gene: TRBV2; abundance: NA; j_gene: TRBJ1-5; len: 13; d_gene: NA; CDR3aa: CASRDITYQPQHF; CDR3nt: TGTGCCAGCCGGGACATTACCTATCAGCCCCAGCATTTT
v_gene: TRBV9; abundance: NA; j_gene: TRBJ2-1; len: 19; d_gene: TRBD2; CDR3aa: CASSVPRGRGTSGFNEQFF; CDR3nt: TGTGCCAGCAGCGTCCCCAGGGGGCGGGGGACTAGCGGGTTCAATGAGCAGTTCTTC